The 25 T cell receptor beta chains presented below share a single source sample, sequenced in a study of T cell clonality in common variable immunodeficiency. The antigens these receptors bind are not known. Study results and caveats: Reportedly, TCR beta sequences from common variable immunodeficiency showed fewer deletions and N-nucleotide insertions.

The table came from immunoSEQ multiplex PCR; TCRdb's copy has only in-frame clones and leaves some out. The table records over 15,000 clones without singletons, the ten largest covering about 6.8%. Material: peripheral blood mononuclear cells. Source of these receptors: a human donor with common variable immunodeficiency.

This clone was detected a few times. The CDR3 end falls 3 residues outside the read, so it is completed with the germline J gene. The chain is built from TRBV7-9 and TRBJ1-6; D not certain. The CDR3 covers 14 residues. Germline-derived CDR1 and CDR2 are SEHNR and FQNEAQ (reference sequence). Trimming left V 3 bases short and J 6 bases short, with 9 bases between. The CDR3 here is CASSFGRVNSPLHF. The part of the CDR3 DNA that was read is TGTGCCAGCAGCTTTGGGCGGGTTAATTCACCC.

For this clone: With the read ending 3 residues before the CDR3 end, the germline J gene is used to fill in that end. V is TRBV19 and J is TRBJ2-2, with 10 bases lining up with TRBD1. V gave up 10 bases and J gave up 1 base; unmatched junction bases: 9. CDR1 LNHDA and CDR2 SQIVND come from the germline V gene (reference sequence). This CDR3 spans 16 amino acids. The CDR3 DNA, read in part, is TGTGCCACCAGGAGGGGGGACAGGGGGAACACCGGGGAG. The encoded protein is CATRRGDRGNTGE. The entire CDR3 sequence reads CATRRGDRGNTGELFF.

This clone was seen a few times. The CDR3 end lies 3 residues beyond the end of the read and is filled in from the germline J gene. This chain joins TRBV5-1 and TRBJ1-1; 8 bases line up with TRBD1. The length of the CDR3 is 14 residues. Germline V gene data show CDR1 as SGHRS and CDR2 as YFSETQ. The trim removed 4 bases at V and 1 base at J, leaving 3 bases unmatched. The DNA read from the CDR3 is TGCGCCAGCAGCGCCGGGACAGGGAACACTGAA. This gives the protein CASSAGTGNTE. The full CDR3 is CASSAGTGNTEAFF.

This clone was found many times. The sequence runs out 3 residues before the end of the CDR3; the remainder is reconstructed from the germline J gene. The chain carries TRBV5-6 and TRBJ1-1; D is ambiguous. The CDR3 has 15 residues. CDR1 is SGHDT and CDR2 is YYEEEE in the germline V gene. Trimming stripped 0 bases from V and 5 bases from J, with 14 bases between. The CDR3 sequence: CASSLVGEGETEAFF. The covered CDR3 bases are TGTGCCAGCAGCTTGGTCGGGGAGGGAGAAACTGAA.

A few counts support this clone. The read stops 3 residues short of the end of the CDR3; the missing end is completed from the germline J gene. This sample includes further DNA sequences coding for the same CDR3. This chain joins TRBV7-2 and TRBJ2-7, with 9 bases aligning to TRBD1. The germline CDR1 and CDR2 sequences are SGHTA and FQGNSA. J lost 5 bases, V lost 1 base, and 3 bases had no gene match. The length of the CDR3 is 14 residues. The CDR3 reads CASSLGQGGHEQYF. The CDR3 bases that were read are TGTGCCAGCAGCTTAGGACAGGGGGGTCACGAG.

This clone was recorded at least ten times. The sequence runs out 3 residues before the end of the CDR3; the remainder is reconstructed from the germline J gene. This chain links TRBV30 with TRBJ1-2; 10 bases are shared with TRBD1. The CDR3 is 14 amino acids. Germline CDR1 is GTSNPN and CDR2 is SVGIG (reference sequence). The DNA read from the CDR3 is TGTGCCTGGAGAGGACAGGGGGAGGCGGGAGGC. It is translated as CAWRGQGEAGG. The entire CDR3 is CAWRGQGEAGGYTF. Variable domain in full (rest from reference TRBV30 and TRBJ1-2): SQTIHQWPATLVQPVGSPLSLECTVEGTSNPNLYWYRQAAGRGLQLLFYSVGIGQISSEVPQNLSASRPQDRQFILSSKKLLLSDSGFYLCAWRGQGEAGGYTFGSGTRLTVV.

This clone was recorded a few times. Read data end 3 residues before the CDR3 end; the end is taken from the germline J gene. The chain is built from TRBV2 and TRBJ2-1; D unclear. The CDR3 has 15 residues. Germline CDR1 reads SNHLY; CDR2 reads FYNNEI. The germline V and J ends were trimmed by 2 bases and 2 bases, with 10 bases remaining between them. The CDR3 loop is CASSENPLAYNEQFF. The covered CDR3 bases are TGTGCCAGCAGTGAAAATCCACTGGCCTACAATGAG.

By sample fraction, this clone is medium-sized. The read is 3 residues too short to cover the CDR3 end, so that end is filled in from the germline J gene. The chain couples TRBV5-1 to TRBJ2-5; the match to TRBD2 covers 9 bases. The junction had 9 bases not matched to a gene; V was cut back by 2 bases and J by 4 bases. The length of the CDR3 is 16 residues. CDR1 is SGHRS, CDR2 YFSETQ, per germline. The part of the CDR3 DNA that was read is TGCGCCAGCAGCTTCGCAGCGGGAGGAGCGGCAGAGACC. It codes for CASSFAAGGAAET. The CDR3 in its entirety is CASSFAAGGAAETQYF.

This clone was picked up many times. The missing CDR3 end, 3 residues past where the read stops, is filled in from the germline J gene. The genes are TRBV6-2 or TRBV6-3 and TRBJ1-1, with TRBD1 matching 10 bases. The CDR3 contains 15 residues. The germline CDR1 and CDR2 sequences are MNHEY and SVGEGT. CDR3 protein: CASSSPGQGTREAFF. The CDR3 DNA, read in part, is TGTGCCAGCAGTAGCCCGGGACAGGGGACCCGAGAA.

The table lists this clone with many counts. With the read ending 3 residues before the CDR3 end, the germline J gene is used to fill in that end. The rearrangement links TRBV30 to TRBJ1-2, with a possible D match to TRBD1 (6 bases). Trimming took 3 bases from V and 4 from J, leaving 9 bases between them. The CDR3 totals 12 residues. Germline CDR1 reads GTSNPN; CDR2 reads SVGIG (reference sequence). The covered CDR3 bases are TGTGCCTGGAGCGTGGACAGCTATGGC. Translation: CAWSVDSYG. The full CDR3 protein reads CAWSVDSYGYTF. The complete variable domain, with remaining parts taken from reference TRBV30 and TRBJ1-2, reads SQTIHQWPATLVQPVGSPLSLECTVEGTSNPNLYWYRQAAGRGLQLLFYSVGIGQISSEVPQNLSASRPQDRQFILSSKKLLLSDSGFYLCAWSVDSYGYTFGSGTRLTVV.

In its sample, this clone was seen a few times. The read terminates 3 residues before the CDR3 end, so the remaining end is supplied by the germline J gene. This chain joins TRBV19 and TRBJ1-6; 9 positions match TRBD1. Germline V CDR1 and CDR2: LNHDA, SQIVND (reference sequence). CDR3 length: 14 amino acids. V was pared by 7 bases and J by 7 bases, with 5 bases of the junction left unmatched. Incomplete CDR3 DNA: TGTGCCAGTAACAGGGGGCGAGAAAATTCACCC. This gives the protein CASNRGRENSP. The whole CDR3 sequence reads CASNRGRENSPLHF.

The sample holds a few counts of this clone. The read falls 3 residues short of the CDR3 end, and the missing part is taken from the germline J gene. The V and J genes are TRBV7-2 and TRBJ2-7, with D perhaps TRBD1 (5 bases). The CDR3 covers 14 residues. Germline V gene data show CDR1 as SGHTA and CDR2 as FQGNSA. Trimming cost V 5 bases and J 2 bases, with 13 bases left between them. The CDR3: CASSVQQATYEQYF. The DNA read from the CDR3 is TGTGCCAGCAGCGTTCAACAGGCAACCTACGAG.

This clone was picked up many times. The read falls 3 residues short of the CDR3 end, and the missing part is taken from the germline J gene. The chain uses TRBV18 and TRBJ2-3, with D possibly TRBD2 on 6 matching bases. The V end was cut by 0 bases, the J end by 1 base, with 11 bases between. The CDR3 runs to 16 residues. Germline assignment: CDR1 KGHSH and CDR2 LQKENI. This CDR3 is CASSPPNGGGTDTQYF. CDR3 DNA, as far as it was read: TGTGCCAGCTCACCACCGAACGGAGGGGGCACAGATACG. The whole variable domain, remainder taken from reference TRBV18 and TRBJ2-3, is NAGVMQNPRHLVRRRGQEARLRCSPMKGHSHVYWYRQLPEEGLKFMVYLQKENIIDESGMPKERFSAEFPKEGPSILRIQQVVRGDSAAYFCASSPPNGGGTDTQYFGPGTRLTVL.

Many counts were recorded for this clone. The read stops 3 residues short of the end of the CDR3; the missing end is completed from the germline J gene. The rearrangement joins TRBV20-1 to TRBJ2-3; 12 nucleotides align to TRBD2. Trimming at V came to 5 bases and at J to 4 bases, leaving 16 bases not matched to a gene. CDR1 and CDR2 from the germline V gene are DFQATT and SNEGSKA (reference sequence). The CDR3 extends over 18 amino acids. The sequenced CDR3 bases are TGCAGTGCTCTCCGATGGGGGGCTAGCGGGAGGGAGGCAGATACG. Translation: CSALRWGASGREADT. The CDR3 reads in full as CSALRWGASGREADTQYF.

This clone was detected only a few times. Read sequence stops 3 residues before the CDR3 end, and the germline J gene provides the missing end. The chain combines TRBV13 with TRBJ2-1; D gene uncertain. This CDR3 has 11 residues. V lost 4 bases, J lost 9 bases, and 7 bases lay in between. CDR1 and CDR2 from the germline V gene are PRHDT and FYEKMQ (reference sequence). CDR3 sequence: CASSSIGEQFF. The sequenced part of the CDR3 DNA is TGTGCCAGCAGCTCCATCGGTGAG.

There are many counts of this clone. The CDR3 end falls 3 residues outside the read, so it is completed with the germline J gene. V gene TRBV2 combines with J gene TRBJ2-4, with D possibly being TRBD2 (6 bases). This CDR3 is 17 amino acids long. Germline values: CDR1 SNHLY, CDR2 FYNNEI. Deletions cut 1 base from V and 7 bases from J, with 20 bases between. The CDR3 sequence: CASSEVGGPGVKNIQYF. CDR3 DNA, as far as it was read: TGTGCCAGCAGTGAAGTGGGGGGACCGGGTGTCAAGAACATT.

This clone was observed a few times. The read gets to within 3 residues of the CDR3 end, and the germline J gene fills in the rest. V usage is TRBV30 and J usage is TRBJ1-5; possible D gene TRBD1, 5 bases. The CDR3 extends over 14 amino acids. CDR1 and CDR2 from the germline V gene are GTSNPN and SVGIG (reference sequence). The V end was cut by 0 bases, the J end by 7 bases, with 13 bases between. CDR3 DNA (partial): TGTGCCTGGAGTGTTGGGGGGGTAGGACAGCCC. Amino acid sequence: CAWSVGGVGQP. The CDR3, in full, reads CAWSVGGVGQPQHF.

This clone was counted only a few times. Read coverage stops 3 residues before the CDR3 terminus; the germline J gene supplies the remainder. The chain is built from TRBV19 and TRBJ1-2; 7 nucleotides match TRBD1. V lost 8 bases, J lost 3 bases, and 6 bases stayed unmatched. This CDR3 is 13 amino acids long. The germline gives CDR1 LNHDA, CDR2 SQIVND (reference sequence). The CDR3 bases that were read are TGTGCCAGTGAGACAGGGACCCACTATGGC. It codes for CASETGTHYG. The CDR3 reads in full as CASETGTHYGYTF.

As regards this clone: Read sequence stops 3 residues before the CDR3 end, and the germline J gene provides the missing end. The V call is TRBV20-1, the J call TRBJ2-5, with TRBD1 identical over 8 bases. Germline CDR1 and CDR2: DFQATT and SNEGSKA (reference sequence). The CDR3 consists of 15 residues. Losses at the gene ends were 3 bases for V and 1 base for J; bases not matched to a gene: 7. Here the CDR3 reads CSARTGTGFQETQYF. The DNA read from the CDR3 is TGCAGTGCTAGGACCGGGACAGGATTCCAAGAGACC.

This clone turned up a few times. Sequencing ends 3 residues short of the CDR3 end; the germline J gene provides the rest. The V gene is TRBV5-1, the J gene TRBJ2-2; 7 bases line up with TRBD1. Losses at the gene ends were 0 bases for V and 6 bases for J; bases not matched to a gene: 8. This CDR3 is built from 16 residues. The germline V gene encodes CDR1 SGHRS and CDR2 YFSETQ. The part of the CDR3 DNA that was read is TGCGCCAGCAGCTTGGATGGGAGAGGGGGCTCCGGGGAG. Translating gives CASSLDGRGGSGE. The CDR3 in full is CASSLDGRGGSGELFF.

For this clone: The read stops 3 residues short of the end of the CDR3; the missing end is completed from the germline J gene. The chain combines TRBV7-8 with TRBJ2-5; 8 nucleotides agree with TRBD2. The CDR3 is made up of 16 amino acids. Germline trimming cut 5 bases from V and 4 bases from J; bases unmatched to any gene: 12. Germline CDR1 reads SGHVS; CDR2 reads FQNEAQ. The DNA read from the CDR3 is TGTGCCAGCAGCACGTATCGGGCGGGGGGCCTAGAGACC. Protein: CASSTYRAGGLET. The whole CDR3 protein reads CASSTYRAGGLETQYF. Looking up the rest from reference TRBV7-8 and TRBJ2-5 gives the full variable domain: GAGVSQSPRYKVAKRGQDVALRCDPISGHVSLFWYQQALGQGPEFLTYFQNEAQLDKSGLPSDRFFAERPEGSVSTLKIQRTQQEDSAVYLCASSTYRAGGLETQYFGPGTRLLVL.

This clone was observed a handful of times. The read gets to within 3 residues of the CDR3 end, and the germline J gene fills in the rest. The chain employs TRBV7-2 and TRBJ1-4; maybe TRBD1 (6 bases). The CDR3 spans 15 residues. The germline gives CDR1 SGHTA, CDR2 FQGNSA. With 1 base removed from V and 8 bases from J, the gap between germline ends came to 14 bases. The part of the CDR3 DNA that was read is TGTGCCAGCAGCTTAGGAGGGGGAGGTGGGGAAAAA. It codes for CASSLGGGGGEK. The whole CDR3 protein reads CASSLGGGGGEKLFF.

About this clone itself: The junction differs from germline at one of its ends, possibly a read error. The sequence runs out 3 residues before the end of the CDR3; the remainder is reconstructed from the germline J gene. This chain connects TRBV7-7 to TRBJ2-2; 8 bases agree with TRBD1. Germline V gene data show CDR1 as SSHAT and CDR2 as FNYEAQ (reference sequence). The CDR3 contains 14 residues. This CDR3 reads CASSPGQGAGELFF. The part of the CDR3 DNA that was read is TGTGCTAGCAGCCCCGGACAGGGCGCCGGGGAG.

This clone was observed a few times. The read finishes 3 residues shy of the CDR3 end, and the germline J gene is used to complete it. The V gene is TRBV6-2 or TRBV6-3, the J gene TRBJ2-7; 9 bases map to TRBD1. Germline values: CDR1 MNHEY, CDR2 SVGEGT. The CDR3 covers 14 residues. Germline trimming cut 6 bases from V and 2 bases from J; bases unmatched to any gene: 5. The CDR3 here is CASSTGTGTYEQYF. The CDR3 bases that were read are TGTGCCAGCAGCACCGGGACAGGGACCTACGAG.

In the case of this clone: The read ends 3 residues early relative to the CDR3; the germline J gene fills the gap. This chain uses TRBV30 with TRBJ1-6; D is ambiguous. The CDR3 spans 13 residues. Trimming cost V 4 bases and J 9 bases, with 13 bases left between them. Germline lookup yields CDR1 GTSNPN and CDR2 SVGIG (reference sequence). The CDR3 loop is CAWIKGLGSPLHF. The covered CDR3 bases are TGTGCCTGGATAAAAGGACTAGGTTCACCC.